This T cell receptor (beta chain) was sequenced for a study of T cells in Graves' hyperthyroidism and ophthalmopathy. The investigators amplified TCR beta CDR3 regions from RNA transcripts. The HTBI set primed first-round TCR CDR3 RT-PCR. TCRdb re-derived calls from the multiplex PCR reads in MiXCR, one entry per CDR3 protein. The data contain more than 500,000 distinct CDR3 sequences, about 16% of them singletons. The study excluded patients with uncontrolled infection, other autoimmune disease, pregnancy or lactation. Clinicians diagnosed patients from clinical symptoms, serum thyroxine and TRAb, thyroid ultrasound and orbital computed tomography. Out of 10 ml of fresh peripheral blood came the PBMCs. In this sample, this clonotype turned up a few times. There are 15 residues in the CDR3. CDR1 and CDR2 (germline): SGDLS, YYNGEE. The V gene lost 0 bases and the J gene lost 0 bases, with 9 bases spanning the gap.

This TCR was sampled from a woman aged 25 to 45 with Graves' ophthalmopathy. Input material: blood. The rearrangement uses TRBV9 and TRBJ1-1; D perhaps matches TRBD1 (6 bases). The CDR3 DNA reads as TGTGCCAGCAGCGTAGACCAGGGGATGAACACTGAAGCTTTCTTT. Residues: CASSVDQGMNTEAFF.